One sample yielded the 10 T cell receptor beta chains listed below, sequenced in a study of regulatory T cells in long-lasting Graves disease. Time point specified: newly diagnosed GD, antithyroid drugs for less than 3 months. Isolated PBMC RNA provided the starting material for the TCR library. HTBI primers from iRepertoire and Arm-PCR of CDR3 regions yielded the TCR beta libraries. TCRdb recomputed calls from the multiplex PCR reads with MiXCR, one row per CDR3 protein. Here the sample spans 200,000 to 250,000 distinct CDR3 sequences, about 19% being singletons. Another study also made use of these data, one on T cells in Graves' hyperthyroidism and ophthalmopathy.

The sequencing here drew on peripheral blood mononuclear cells (PBMCs), taken at new diagnosis, from a patient treated with antithyroid drugs. Receptors originate from a woman aged 30 to 39 with Graves disease.

This clonotype appeared many times. V usage is TRBV6-1 and J usage is TRBJ1-4, with a tentative D call TRBD1 (6 bases). Germline V gene lookup returns CDR1 MNHNS and CDR2 SASEGT. Trimming removed 4 bases at V and 3 bases at J, with 15 bases between. There are 16 residues in the CDR3. Written as DNA, the CDR3 is TGTGCCAGCAGTGGGCAAACAGGGCTCGCTAATGAAAAACTGTTTTTT. Its translation: CASSGQTGLANEKLFF.

This clonotype was seen at least ten times. V and J are TRBV28 and TRBJ2-1; 10 bases agree with TRBD2. The CDR3 has 14 residues. Germline assignment: CDR1 MDHEN and CDR2 SYDVKM. J was trimmed by 9 bases and V by 7 bases; bases with no gene match: 9. In DNA form, the CDR3 reads TGTGCCAGCATGCAGCGGGGGGGCCGGGGTGAGCAGTTCTTC. The encoded protein is CASMQRGGRGEQFF.

V usage is TRBV2 and J usage is TRBJ2-1; D uncertain. This CDR3 comprises 13 residues. V lost 6 bases to trimming and J lost 7 bases, with 13 bases between them. Germline loops: CDR1 SNHLY, CDR2 FYNNEI. The CDR3 here is CASRADFRNEQFF. The CDR3 DNA sequence: TGTGCCAGCAGAGCTGACTTTAGAAATGAGCAGTTCTTC.

The chain couples TRBV19 to TRBJ1-2; D is ambiguous. Trimming removed 9 bases from V and 8 bases from J, with 19 bases in between. Looked up from germline, CDR1 is LNHDA and CDR2 is SQIVND (reference sequence). The length of the CDR3 is 13 residues. The CDR3 is CASSSKWAGGYTF. Written as DNA, the CDR3 is TGTGCCAGCAGCTCTAAATGGGCGGGGGGCTACACCTTC.

This clonotype was observed at least ten times. This chain connects TRBV4-2 to TRBJ1-5; 7 bases match TRBD1. Germline lookup yields CDR1 LGHNA and CDR2 YNFKEQ. The CDR3 runs to 17 residues. With 1 base clipped from V and 1 base from J, the junction kept 7 bases outside the gene matches. CDR3 DNA sequence: TGTGCCAGCAGCCAAGCCCTGGGACAGTGGAGCAATCAGCCCCAGCATTTT. Translated: CASSQALGQWSNQPQHF.

This clonotype showed up many times. The chain has TRBV28 and TRBJ2-7, with 8 nucleotides matching TRBD1. Germline V gene sequence: CDR1 MDHEN, CDR2 SYDVKM. The CDR3 runs to 14 residues. V shed 4 bases and J 3 bases; nucleotides not matched to a gene: 5. The CDR3: CASSWDRTYYEQYF. CDR3 sequence (DNA): TGTGCCAGCAGTTGGGACAGGACATACTACGAGCAGTACTTC.

This clonotype was seen ten or more times. The gene calls are TRBV19 and TRBJ2-3; a weak D match, TRBD2 (7 bases). Germline V gene sequence: CDR1 LNHDA, CDR2 SQIVND (reference sequence). This CDR3 has 15 amino acids. The V and J ends lost 7 bases and 5 bases respectively, with 19 bases between them. CDR3: CASTLGGGAGDTQYF. CDR3 nucleotides: TGTGCCAGTACCCTTGGAGGGGGGGCCGGAGATACGCAGTATTTT.

This clonotype was counted between two and nine times. A read error is possible here, since a much larger clone lies one base away. The chain recombines TRBV2 with TRBJ2-7, with D possibly TRBD2 on 7 matching bases. This CDR3 comprises 15 residues. Germline V gene data show CDR1 as SNHLY and CDR2 as FYNNEI. Trimming shortened V by 3 bases and J by 6 bases, and 18 bases separated the two germline ends. The CDR3 coding sequence is TGTGCCAGCAGTGAGGAGGACGGGGGGCAAATCGAGCAGTACTTC. As protein: CASSEEDGGQIEQYF.

V gene TRBV6-2 or TRBV6-3 combines with J gene TRBJ2-7, with D hard to call. From germline, CDR1 is MNHEY and CDR2 SVGEGT. V gave up 7 bases and J gave up 0 bases, with 10 bases separating them. The CDR3 covers 13 residues. The CDR3 DNA sequence: TGTGCCAGCAACTCACAGATCTCCTACGAGCAGTACTTC. Amino acids: CASNSQISYEQYF.

In its sample, this clonotype was seen many times. This rearrangement joins TRBV28 to TRBJ1-4; possible D gene TRBD1, 6 bases. Per germline, CDR1 MDHEN and CDR2 SYDVKM. This CDR3 spans 16 amino acids. The ends were cut back, 5 bases at V and 4 bases at J, with 17 bases in the middle. CDR3 sequence: CASSVSGTLNNEKLFF. CDR3 sequence (DNA): TGTGCCAGCAGTGTCTCCGGGACACTGAATAATGAAAAACTGTTTTTT.